The text below deals with one TCR beta chain. There is no known antigen for this receptor. No much larger clone is present one base from it, and per-base qualities are unavailable. Systemically healthy Caucasian individuals from Russia, 35 to 50 in total and aged roughly 6 to 90 years, were included as donors. Each donor gave ten milliliters of peripheral blood, collected into EDTA-treated Vacutainer tubes. Ficoll-Paque density-gradient centrifugation was used to isolate PBMCs, with at least 7 million obtained per sample. Total RNA, at least 5.5 micrograms per sample, was extracted from PBMCs with Trizol reagent. Naive CD45RAhigh/CD27high T cell percentages were measured by flow cytometry on a PBMC aliquot from every donor. This specimen comes from a study of blood T cells in healthy people across ages (dated by TCRdb to the mid-2010s). General notes on the study: Template switching captured roughly one uniquely barcoded TCR beta cDNA molecule per two T cells in model experiments. Using deep sequencing normalized with unique cDNA molecular identifiers, the study measured how TCR beta repertoire diversity changes with age. For two donors (one aged 18 to 29 and one aged 80 or older), the study analyzed two additional independent replicas of 1 million unique cDNA reads from the same blood draw. Four age groups were formed from the donors: young (average about 17 years), middle-aged (approximately 40), aged (62) and long-lived (roughly 88).

At the junction V is shortened by 1 base and J by 12 bases; bases outside the gene matches: 6. In the germline V gene, CDR1 corresponds to SGHDT and CDR2 to YYEEEE. The CDR3 sequence holds 12 residues, the cysteine and phenylalanine included. Just the 36-base CDR3 DNA is kept, in frame starting at base 1. Receptor libraries were prepared by 5' RACE. The data were produced on an Illumina HiSeq 2500. A second roughly 7 to 11 cycle PCR used a sample-barcoded 5' primer and a J-beta primer mix. A unique molecular identifier was introduced onto each TCR beta cDNA molecule by a template-switch 5' adaptor carrying 12 random nucleotides. Each sample yielded at least 2.5 million CDR3-containing paired-end reads. First-strand cDNA synthesis was performed from all RNA using the Mint cDNA synthesis kit, with priming by a TRBC-specific oligonucleotide. After uracil-DNA glycosylase treatment, a first 18-cycle PCR used universal primers M1SS and BC2_uni_R on all cDNA. The study's processing was this. Each sample was normalized by randomly selecting 1 million high-quality reads, each carrying a distinct molecular identifier. Instead of being binned into consensus sequences, reads that shared molecular identifiers were thrown out. CDR3 identification, clonotype clustering and error correction used MiTCR with a Q25 quality threshold and the strictest error-elimination algorithm. A nonparametric unseen species model using Euler transformation provided a lower-bound estimate of total TCR beta diversity. Through fastp at Q25 and MiXCR, TCRdb rebuilt clones from the public reads, retaining in-frame beta chains. CDR3 protein sequences are deduplicated, and each keeps its most common genes and DNA. In this record, the V and J calls reflect TCRdb's handling and not the investigators' own analysis. For this sample the table gives some 760,000 distinct CDR3 sequences, of which 20% to 25% were detected only once. Roughly 3.8% of the sample belongs to the ten largest clones.

On the study overall, not on this receptor specifically: Compared with the aged group, the long-lived group had more naive CD4+ T cells, fewer expanded clones and increased TCR diversity, a pattern suggesting age selection. Bulk unsorted PBMC profiling prevented conclusive comparison of naive and antigen-experienced compartments. There was a strong correlation between observed TCR beta diversity and the percentage of naive T cells measured by flow cytometry. As age increased, observed TCR beta diversity per million T cells dropped in a roughly linear way, and a significant reduction was already evident by age 40. Estimates of total diversity based on one million sequenced T cells were regarded as lower bounds and as underestimates. Donor CMV infection status was unknown, potentially confounding age-related changes in expanded clonotypes.

Separately, the same data were catalogued under a study of T cells of mothers and their children. The second study's paper adds: Donors were nine systemically healthy Caucasian individuals: three mothers and their six children. cDNA synthesis consumed the entire amount of extracted RNA, loaded at about 1.5 ug RNA in each 15 ul reaction. In the second PCR, the M1S primer introduced both the sample barcodes and 2-4 random nucleotides. Over 10 million TCR beta CDR3 reads came from each mother, compared with approximately 2.8 million reads from each child. Thymic selection shapes the output of TCR recombination in a similar way in related and unrelated pairs, and inherited differences have a minor effect. Normalized repertoire overlap in related mother-child pairs was always slightly higher than in unrelated mother-child pairs, but the difference was never significant. With a sensitivity of about 100 clones per million clonotypes, no persistent microchimeric T cell clones were detected. Deep NGS was used in the study to compare the TCR beta repertoires of mothers and children and to look for features that separate related mother-child pairs from unrelated individuals. Mothers averaged about 37 +/- 4 years of age and children averaged around 10 +/- 4 years. Libraries were sequenced on Illumina HiSeq 2000 with 100+100 nt paired-end reads after adapter ligation with NEBNext reagents. To prevent cross-contamination, the mother and child libraries were prepared one month apart and sequenced in separate runs. For each donor, somewhere between roughly 500,000 and 2,100,000 distinct TCR beta clonotypes were identified. Naive TCR beta clonotypes were estimated from low-frequency clonotypes matched to each donor's FACS-determined naive share, without sorting.

The chain is made from TRBV5-6 and TRBJ1-1, with 7 bases matching TRBD1. The clonotype comes from a boy younger than 18 in good health. Material for sequencing was blood. The encoded CDR3 is CASSLKGGWSFF. In nucleotide form, the sequence is TGTGCCAGCAGCTTGAAAGGGGGCTGGTCTTTCTTT.